Shown below are 24 T cell receptor beta chains from a single sample sequenced in a study of graft-versus-host responses after intestinal transplantation. TCRdb keeps only in-frame clones here, not all; method: immunoSEQ multiplex PCR. Of about 88,000 clones in the sample, around 90% were seen once. Antigens of these TCRs are unknown. The material was unstimulated CD4+ T cells sorted from spleen or lymph node cells, obtained before intestinal transplant. The receptors were sampled from a human donor who received an intestinal transplant.

The J gene is TRBJ2-5, the V gene TRBV2; TRBD1 matches 10 bases. Germline lookup yields CDR1 SNHLY and CDR2 FYNNEI. This CDR3 has 14 amino acids. V gave up 5 bases and J gave up 4 bases; unmatched junction bases: 4. As DNA, the CDR3 is TGTGCCAGCAGTCCTCGGACAGGGGGAGAGACCCAGTACTTC. Translated: CASSPRTGGETQYF. Together with reference TRBV2 and TRBJ2-5, the CDR3 gives the full variable domain: EPEVTQTPSHQVTQMGQEVILRCVPISNHLYFYWYRQILGQKVEFLVSFYNNEISEKSEIFDDQFSVERPDGSNFTLKIRSTKLEDSAMYFCASSPRTGGETQYFGPGTRLLVL.

The rearrangement links TRBV2 to TRBJ1-5, with 7 bases identical to TRBD1. Germline lookup yields CDR1 SNHLY and CDR2 FYNNEI. The CDR3 consists of 14 residues. V was pared by 3 bases and J by 1 base, with 0 bases of the junction left unmatched. The CDR3 here is CASSEGQSNQPQHF. CDR3 sequence (DNA): TGTGCCAGCAGTGAGGGACAGAGCAATCAGCCCCAGCATTTT. Full variable domain (remainder filled in from reference TRBV2 and TRBJ1-5): EPEVTQTPSHQVTQMGQEVILRCVPISNHLYFYWYRQILGQKVEFLVSFYNNEISEKSEIFDDQFSVERPDGSNFTLKIRSTKLEDSAMYFCASSEGQSNQPQHFGDGTRLSIL.

This chain connects TRBV5-1 to TRBJ2-5, with D perhaps TRBD2 (6 bases). Germline V gives CDR1 SGHRS, CDR2 YFSETQ. The V end was cut by 7 bases, the J end by 5 bases, with 18 bases between. This CDR3 contains 14 residues. The CDR3 protein is CASRTSSDWETQYF. The DNA of the CDR3 is TGCGCCAGCCGAACCTCTAGCGACTGGGAGACCCAGTACTTC.

The chain has TRBV7-3 and TRBJ2-6; 7 bases line up with TRBD1. The J segment lost 4 bases and the V segment lost 4 bases, leaving 7 bases of the junction unmatched. The CDR3 length is 16 residues. Germline CDR1 SGHTA, CDR2 FQGTGA. The CDR3 DNA sequence: TGTGCCAGCAGCTCCAAAACAGGGGCCGGGGCCAACGTCCTGACTTTC. Protein product: CASSSKTGAGANVLTF.

This chain uses TRBV7-2 with TRBJ2-2; the D is unclear. With 3 bases removed from V and 7 bases from J, the gap between germline ends came to 9 bases. The CDR3 is 13 residues long. Germline V gene sequence: CDR1 SGHTA, CDR2 FQGNSA. The CDR3 DNA reads TGTGCCAGCAGCTTGCACTCTAGCGGGGAGCTGTTTTTT. This gives the protein CASSLHSSGELFF.

This clone was seen more than once but under ten times. This chain uses TRBV6-5 with TRBJ2-7; weak D call: TRBD1 (6 bases). The ends were cut back, 6 bases at V and 7 bases at J, with 19 bases in the middle. This CDR3 is 14 amino acids long. Germline CDR1 MNHEY, CDR2 SVGAGI. CDR3 DNA sequence: TGTGCCAGCAGAAAGACAGGAATACTGTTGGAGCAGTACTTC. Its translation is CASRKTGILLEQYF.

V usage is TRBV18 and J usage is TRBJ2-5; D call uncertain. In germline, CDR1 is KGHSH, CDR2 LQKENI. The CDR3 consists of 12 residues. V was trimmed by 3 bases and J by 5 bases, leaving 7 bases between them. CDR3 sequence (DNA): TGTGCCAGCTCACCTCCGGGTGAGACCCAGTACTTC. Amino acid sequence: CASSPPGETQYF.

The V and J genes are TRBV25-1 and TRBJ1-1; 8 positions agree with TRBD1. The CDR3 sequence is 15 residues long. V shed 4 bases, J shed 1 base, and the junction held 5 bases outside the gene matches. Germline V gene lookup returns CDR1 MGHDK and CDR2 SYGVNS. The CDR3 reads CASSGTGGSNTEAFF. The DNA of the CDR3 is TGTGCCAGCAGTGGTACAGGGGGGTCGAACACTGAAGCTTTCTTT.

V usage is TRBV6-5 and J usage is TRBJ1-1, with TRBD1 matching over 7 bases. The germline V gene has CDR1 MNHEY and CDR2 SVGAGI. The CDR3 length is 13 residues. With 6 bases clipped from V and 6 bases from J, the junction kept 7 bases outside the gene matches. CDR3 nucleotide sequence: TGTGCCAGCAGGTCCAGACAGGGTTCTGAAGCTTTCTTT. This codes for CASRSRQGSEAFF.

This clone appeared once. The chain recombines TRBV10-1 with TRBJ2-1; 16 bases align to TRBD2. Germline assignment: CDR1 WNHNN and CDR2 SYGVQD (reference sequence). V lost 4 bases to trimming and J lost 8 bases; unmatched junction nucleotides: 2. The CDR3 totals 15 residues. Written as DNA, the CDR3 is TGCGCCAGCAGTGGGGGGACTAGCGGGGGGGATGAGCAGTTCTTC. Protein product: CASSGGTSGGDEQFF.

The chain couples TRBV9 to TRBJ1-4; weak D call: TRBD1 (5 bases). CDR1 and CDR2 (germline): SGDLS, YYNGEE. The CDR3 length is 15 residues. V was trimmed by 4 bases and J by 0 bases, leaving 10 bases between them. The CDR3 protein is CASSPDSSTNEKLFF. The CDR3 DNA is TGTGCCAGCAGCCCAGACAGTTCAACTAATGAAAAACTGTTTTTT.

This clone turned up a few times. This chain joins TRBV7-3 and TRBJ1-2; the match to TRBD1 covers 7 bases. The CDR3 has 15 residues. With 3 bases clipped from V and 4 bases from J, the junction kept 8 bases outside the gene matches. Per the germline V gene, CDR1 is SGHTA and CDR2 is FQGTGA. The CDR3 sequence is CASSFLDRDTYGYTF. The DNA for the CDR3 is TGTGCCAGCAGCTTCCTCGACAGGGATACCTATGGCTACACCTTC.

V is TRBV2 and J is TRBJ2-6, with 9 bases matching TRBD1. V was pared by 6 bases and J by 2 bases, with 2 bases of the junction left unmatched. Germline CDR1 is SNHLY and CDR2 is FYNNEI. There are 15 residues in the CDR3. In nucleotides, the CDR3 is TGTGCCAGCAGGGACAGGGGAACTGGGGCCAACGTCCTGACTTTC. This translates into CASRDRGTGANVLTF.

The chain carries TRBV7-9 and TRBJ2-3; TRBD2 agrees at 14 bases. V dropped 6 bases and J dropped 5; count of bases not matched to a gene: 13. The V gene's germline CDR1 is SEHNR and CDR2 FQNEAQ (reference sequence). The CDR3 length is 18 residues. CDR3 region: CASSPPRLAGGLGDTQYF. In DNA form, the CDR3 reads TGTGCCAGCAGTCCCCCGAGACTAGCGGGGGGGCTGGGAGATACGCAGTATTTT. Complete variable domain (other parts from reference TRBV7-9 and TRBJ2-3): DTGVSQNPRHKITKRGQNVTFRCDPISEHNRLYWYRQTLGQGPEFLTYFQNEAQLEKSRLLSDRFSAERPKGSFSTLEIQRTEQGDSAMYLCASSPPRLAGGLGDTQYFGPGTRLTVL.

The chain couples TRBV2 to TRBJ2-2, with a weak D call TRBD2 (7 bases). The germline V gene has CDR1 SNHLY and CDR2 FYNNEI. V was trimmed by 0 bases and J by 4 bases, leaving 9 bases between them. The CDR3 is 15 residues long. The CDR3 here is CASSEAGGPTGELFF. The CDR3 coding sequence is TGTGCCAGCAGTGAAGCGGGGGGGCCCACCGGGGAGCTGTTTTTT.

This chain joins TRBV11-3 and TRBJ1-2; D perhaps matches TRBD1 (6 bases). Germline CDR1 SGHNT, CDR2 YENEEA. CDR3 length equals 13 residues. Deletions cut 5 bases from V and 6 bases from J, with 13 bases between. The CDR3 sequence is CASSVQGEDGYTF. CDR3 in DNA: TGTGCCAGCAGCGTACAGGGTGAGGATGGCTACACCTTC.

V is TRBV2 and J is TRBJ1-1, with a weak D call TRBD1 (5 bases). The CDR3 contains 13 residues. The germline V and J ends were trimmed by 4 bases and 1 base, with 7 bases remaining between them. Germline CDR1 reads SNHLY; CDR2 reads FYNNEI. The CDR3 sequence is CASSVTANTEAFF. The CDR3 DNA sequence: TGTGCCAGCAGTGTGACAGCGAACACTGAAGCTTTCTTT.

The rearrangement joins TRBV14 to TRBJ1-2; tentatively, D is TRBD1 (5 bases). CDR1 is SGHDN and CDR2 is FVKESK in the germline V gene. The CDR3 is made up of 14 amino acids. The V end was cut by 0 bases, the J end by 8 bases, with 13 bases between. CDR3 protein: CASSQDPNRRGYTF. The CDR3 nucleotides are TGTGCCAGCAGCCAAGATCCAAACAGGCGCGGCTACACCTTC.

This clone was seen just once. CDR3 in amino acids: CASSTGTGSDTQYF. The DNA of the CDR3 is TGCGCCAGCAGCACCGGGACAGGGTCAGATACGCAGTATTTT. The chain recombines TRBV5-1 with TRBJ2-3; 9 nucleotides align to TRBD1. CDR1 and CDR2 from the germline V gene are SGHRS and YFSETQ. The V segment lost 4 bases and the J segment 4 bases; nucleotides outside the gene matches: 4. This CDR3 has 14 amino acids.

This clone was counted between two and nine times. The V gene is TRBV29-1, the J gene TRBJ1-1; perhaps TRBD1 as D (6 bases). The CDR3 is 12 amino acids. Germline V gene lookup returns CDR1 SQVTM and CDR2 ANQGSEA. V dropped 6 bases and J dropped 5 bases, with 13 bases sitting between them. DNA of the CDR3: TGCAGCGTAGGGGGGGTTTATACTGAAGCTTTCTTT. The encoded protein is CSVGGVYTEAFF.

The CDR3 protein is CASSRYGGSTDTQYF. The CDR3, as DNA: TGTGCCAGCAGCCGCTACGGGGGGAGCACAGATACGCAGTATTTT. This chain links TRBV4-2 with TRBJ2-3; 7 bases match TRBD2. Germline trimming cut 4 bases from V and 0 bases from J; bases unmatched to any gene: 4. The germline gives CDR1 LGHNA, CDR2 YNFKEQ. This CDR3 is 15 amino acids long.

J is TRBJ1-4 and V is TRBV11-1; tentatively, D is TRBD1 (5 bases). V was clipped by 5 bases and J by 0 bases, with 10 bases between them. The V gene's germline CDR1 is SGHAT and CDR2 FQDESV (reference sequence). The CDR3 has 15 residues. CDR3 amino acids: CASSTPGATNEKLFF. CDR3 nucleotides: TGTGCCAGCAGCACACCGGGGGCAACTAATGAAAAACTGTTTTTT.

The J gene is TRBJ1-3, the V gene TRBV9, with D possibly being TRBD1 (6 bases). CDR3 size: 16 residues. The V and J ends lost 0 bases and 2 bases respectively, with 12 bases between them. Germline-derived CDR1 and CDR2 are SGDLS and YYNGEE. The CDR3 loop is CASSVGRGGAGNTIYF. The CDR3 DNA follows: TGTGCCAGCAGCGTAGGCCGAGGGGGGGCTGGAAACACCATATATTTT.

This chain links TRBV6-1 with TRBJ2-1; D remains ambiguous. Germline lookup yields CDR1 MNHNS and CDR2 SASEGT. The CDR3 totals 14 residues. With 4 bases removed from V and 6 bases from J, the gap between germline ends came to 13 bases. The CDR3 is CASSVVLNPNEQFF. DNA for the CDR3: TGTGCCAGCAGTGTGGTACTTAACCCCAATGAGCAGTTCTTC.